This entry lists 8 T cell receptor beta chains sequenced from one sample in a study of cytomegalovirus exposure and HLA in healthy donors. The PCR ran on 60 Vbeta and 13 Jbeta primers. The repertoire was sequenced with immunoSEQ multiplex PCR; TCRdb's copy has only in-frame clones and lacks some. In the table there are roughly 100,000 clones, around 10% of which are singletons. The sequenced material came from PBMCs. The source is a man between 35 and 55 years old in good health and CMV-seropositive.

This clone was counted a few times. CDR3: CASSSEGDPSNEQYF. In DNA, the CDR3 is TGTGCCAGCAGCTCCGAGGGGGATCCCTCGAACGAGCAGTACTTC. The chain uses TRBV9 and TRBJ2-7; tentatively, D is TRBD1 (6 bases). The CDR3 length is 15 residues. Germline V gene lookup returns CDR1 SGDLS and CDR2 YYNGEE. The germline V and J ends were trimmed by 4 bases and 5 bases, with 19 bases remaining between them.

This clone was observed a handful of times. V gene TRBV7-2 combines with J gene TRBJ1-4; D not resolved. Between the trimmed V and J ends, which lost 2 bases and 12 bases, there was a span of 10 bases. The CDR3 is 12 amino acids. Germline V CDR1 and CDR2: SGHTA, FQGNSA. CDR3 sequence reads: CASSLHKGELFF. Written as DNA, the CDR3 is TGTGCCAGCAGCTTACACAAGGGAGAACTGTTTTTT. The variable domain in full, with the rest retrieved from reference TRBV7-2 and TRBJ1-4, is GAGVSQSPSNKVTEKGKDVELRCDPISGHTALYWYRQSLGQGLEFLIYFQGNSAPDKSGLPSDRFSAERTGGSVSTLTIQRTQQEDSAVYLCASSLHKGELFFGSGTQLSVL.

This chain links TRBV27 with TRBJ1-4; maybe TRBD1 (5 bases). CDR1 and CDR2 from the germline V gene are MNHEY and SMNVEV (reference sequence). This CDR3 has 12 residues. The V end lost 6 bases, the J end lost 5 bases, and 7 bases lay between the germline ends. CDR3 loop: CASRGLNEKLFF. CDR3 coding DNA: TGTGCCAGCAGGGGGCTGAATGAAAAACTGTTTTTT.

This chain links TRBV29-1 with TRBJ2-3; tentatively, D is TRBD2 (5 bases). Trimming took off 0 bases at V and 0 bases at J, with 13 bases between the two ends. This CDR3 contains 16 residues. CDR1 SQVTM and CDR2 ANQGSEA come from the germline V gene. This CDR3 reads CSVEDQGRGSTDTQYF. DNA for the CDR3: TGCAGCGTTGAAGATCAAGGGAGAGGGAGCACAGATACGCAGTATTTT.

About this clone: Other nucleotide sequences in the sample specify the same CDR3. The V and J genes are TRBV9 and TRBJ2-7; maybe TRBD1 (6 bases). The V end lost 4 bases, the J end lost 2 bases, and 13 bases lay between the germline ends. This CDR3 has 14 amino acids. Germline V gene sequence: CDR1 SGDLS, CDR2 YYNGEE. The CDR3 region has the DNA TGTGCCAGCAGCCCCCGGACAGCCACCTACGAGCAGTACTTC. Residues: CASSPRTATYEQYF.

This clone has more than one count but fewer than ten. V gene TRBV12-2 combines with J gene TRBJ2-1; TRBD2 reflects the table's D call only, with no check against the DNA. TRBV12-2 is a recognized pseudogene. This CDR3 has 17 amino acids. CDR3 residues: CASRLAYRTESEDEQFF. In DNA form, the CDR3 reads TGTGCAAGTCGCTTAGCGTATCGGACTGAAAGTGAAGATGAGCAGTTCTTC.

The chain has TRBV21-1 and TRBJ1-5; TRBD1, the table's D call, was not compared with the DNA. TRBV21-1 is a listed pseudogene. This CDR3 comprises 16 residues. CDR3 nucleotides: TGTGCCAGCAGCAAACTGGGCAGGGCATGCAATCAGCCCCAGCATTTT. This codes for CASSKLGRACNQPQHF.

In this sample, this clone turned up a few times. The chain uses TRBV9 and TRBJ2-2, with TRBD1 as a possible D gene (5 bases). Germline V gives CDR1 SGDLS, CDR2 YYNGEE. This CDR3 is 14 amino acids long. V was trimmed by 4 bases and J by 4 bases, leaving 11 bases between them. CDR3: CASSIATGTGELFF. The CDR3 nucleotides read TGTGCCAGCAGCATAGCAACAGGCACCGGGGAGCTGTTTTTT.